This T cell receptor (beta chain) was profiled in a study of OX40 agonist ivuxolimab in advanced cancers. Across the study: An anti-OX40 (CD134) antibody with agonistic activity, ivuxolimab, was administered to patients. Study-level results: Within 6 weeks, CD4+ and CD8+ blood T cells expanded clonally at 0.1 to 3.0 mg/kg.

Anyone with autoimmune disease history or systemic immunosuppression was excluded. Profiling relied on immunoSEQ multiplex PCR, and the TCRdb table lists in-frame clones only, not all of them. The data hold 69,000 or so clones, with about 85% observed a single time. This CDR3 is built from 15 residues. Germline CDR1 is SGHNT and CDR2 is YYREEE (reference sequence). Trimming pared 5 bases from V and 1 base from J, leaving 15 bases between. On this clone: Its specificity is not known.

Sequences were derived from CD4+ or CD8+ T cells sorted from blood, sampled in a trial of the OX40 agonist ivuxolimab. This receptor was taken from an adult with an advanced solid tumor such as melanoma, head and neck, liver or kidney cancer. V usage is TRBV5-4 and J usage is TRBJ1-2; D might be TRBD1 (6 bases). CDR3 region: CASREGTTFNYGYTF. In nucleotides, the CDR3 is TGTGCCAGCAGAGAAGGGACAACTTTTAACTATGGCTACACCTTC.